The TCR beta chain under discussion was sequenced for a study of tumor-infiltrating lymphocytes in primary liver carcinoma. Overall study: Productive TCRbeta reads per sample were roughly 3.5 to 7.5 million, not differing by tissue.

Alongside blood RNA obtained from unsorted whole blood, germline DNA was also extracted. CDR1 and CDR2 from the germline V gene are MNHNS and SASEGT. The CDR3 is made up of 14 amino acids. Trimming took 5 bases from V and 4 from J, leaving 15 bases between them. Priming with a constant-region primer yielded TCR beta cDNA from about 540 ng total RNA. Each TCR beta library was derived from three nested multiplex PCR rounds that employed slightly modified ARM-PCR. TRBV1-TRBV30 forward primers and a C-beta reverse primer were used in the first two PCR rounds, which each ran for 9 to 10 cycles. TCRdb fed the multiplex PCR reads into MiXCR, producing one record per CDR3 protein. The profile covers 310,000 or so distinct CDR3 sequences, with roughly three fifths appearing a single time and about 17% taken by the ten largest.

The sequenced material came from peripheral blood. The J gene is TRBJ2-7, the V gene TRBV6-1; D is uncertain. This receptor was obtained from a woman aged 25-40 years with primary liver carcinoma and hepatitis B virus infection. The CDR3 loop reads CASSPRTPPYEQYF. CDR3 nucleotide sequence: TGTGCCAGCAGTCCCCGGACGCCTCCATACGAGCAGTACTTC.